The present TCR beta chain was sequenced within a study of blood T cell repertoires in COVID-19. Per the germline V gene, CDR1 is ENHRY and CDR2 is SYGVKD. The CDR3 runs 13 residues. Trimming took off 10 bases at V and 5 bases at J, with 14 bases between the two ends. TCRdb's copy holds only in-frame clones and misses some; the assay was immunoSEQ multiplex PCR. The sample has around 200,000 clones; approximately 81% are singletons. Patients at the Seattle site were enrolled during active infection and followed longitudinally. A single count supports this clone. Source material: peripheral blood. The genes are TRBV10-3 and TRBJ1-4; possible D gene TRBD1, 6 bases. The receptor's source is a woman in her seventies with COVID-19, enrolled during active disease. CDR3 nucleotides: TGTGCCACCGCTGGACAGTTAAATGAAAAACTGTTTTTT. Protein: CATAGQLNEKLFF.